Described below is a single T cell receptor beta chain sequence and its context. What it binds is unknown. This record comes from a study of identical twins. Study-wide findings and caveats: The study drew conclusions from cross-sectional statistical analysis, not from following the same donors. An excess of low generation probability was shown by twin-shared out-of-frame alpha sequences.

Trimming removed 1 base from V and 6 bases from J; junction bases left unmatched: 9. Germline CDR1 and CDR2: LGHDT and YNNKEL (reference sequence). This CDR3 has 18 amino acids. Template switching, a step in the protocol, added a universal primer site, and cDNA carried unique molecular identifiers. Via MiXCR, TCRdb re-called the 5' RACE reads, giving one row per CDR3 protein. The sample comprises about 1.7 million distinct CDR3 sequences, under 35% of which are singletons, and 0.27% rests with the top ten. The chain links TRBV3-1 to TRBJ2-1; 13 nucleotides line up with TRBD2. Sequencing used cord blood. The sequence derives from a newborn girl in good health. The CDR3 loop reads CASSQVWWTSGSPNEQFF. CDR3 bases: TGTGCCAGCAGCCAAGTATGGTGGACTAGCGGGAGCCCCAATGAGCAGTTCTTC.